The following is a T cell receptor (beta chain) sequence with its context. These data are taken from a study of identical twins. V trimming: 4 bases; J trimming: 6 bases; junction bases outside the gene matches: 8. This CDR3 has 16 residues. Germline CDR1 is SGHDN and CDR2 is FVKESK. TCRdb re-called the 5' RACE reads with MiXCR, one entry per CDR3 protein. The table shows over 15,000 distinct CDR3 sequences, with nearly 70% occurring only once. Sequenced material: memory (CD45RO+) T cells sorted from blood. The chain has TRBV14 and TRBJ2-3; 12 nucleotides agree with TRBD2. The receptor's source is a young woman in good health. This table probably holds off-target reads from a library built for another chain. The CDR3 DNA follows: TGTGCCAGCAGCCGGTTACTAGCGGGAGGTCAGGATACGCAGTATTTT. It encodes CASSRLLAGGQDTQYF.